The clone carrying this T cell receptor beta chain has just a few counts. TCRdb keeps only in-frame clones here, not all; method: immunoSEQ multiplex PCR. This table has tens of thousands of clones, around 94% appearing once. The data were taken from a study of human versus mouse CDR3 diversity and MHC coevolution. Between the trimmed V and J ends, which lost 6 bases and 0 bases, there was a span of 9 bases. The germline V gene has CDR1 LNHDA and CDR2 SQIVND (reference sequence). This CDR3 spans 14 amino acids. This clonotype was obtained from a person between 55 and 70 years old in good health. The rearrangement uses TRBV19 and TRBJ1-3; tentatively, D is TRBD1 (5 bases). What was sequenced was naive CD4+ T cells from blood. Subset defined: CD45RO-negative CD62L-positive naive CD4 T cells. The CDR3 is CASRQDSSGNTIYF. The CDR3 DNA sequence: TGTGCCAGTAGACAGGATAGCTCTGGAAACACCATATATTTT.